The source of this T cell receptor (beta chain) is a study of blood T cells in healthy people across ages. Regarding the study as a whole: Naive T cell percentage by flow cytometry tracked strongly with beta diversity.

With a J-beta primer mix and a sample-barcoded 5' primer, a second PCR ran roughly 7 to 11 cycles. TCRdb fed the 5' RACE reads into MiXCR, producing one record per CDR3 protein. In the table there are under 950,000 distinct CDR3 sequences, approximately 22% of which are singletons. As regards this clonotype: Its antigen is currently unknown.

Every participating donor contributed 9.5 to 10 milliliters of peripheral blood through a draw. The authors isolated at least 6.5 million PBMCs per sample. This sequence originates from a man aged 65-85 years in good health. The sequenced sample was blood.

CDR3 amino acids: CSVPPLGGNGYTF. DNA for the CDR3: TGCAGCGTTCCGCCGCTAGGGGGGAATGGCTACACCTTC. V and J are TRBV29-1 and TRBJ1-2; perhaps TRBD1 as D (6 bases). V lost 5 bases, J lost 6 bases, and 16 bases lay in between. The V gene's germline CDR1 is SQVTM and CDR2 ANQGSEA. This CDR3 has 13 residues.